Shown below are 16 T cell receptor beta chains from a single sample sequenced in a study of T-cell reconstitution after alpha-beta-depleted transplantation in children. It was with unique molecular identifiers that the TCRbeta library was prepared. One entry per CDR3 protein, called by TCRdb with MiXCR from the PCR reads. This table has about 260,000 distinct CDR3 sequences, roughly 11% appearing once. The sample in question was peripheral blood, obtained 180 days after TCRalphabeta/CD19-depleted stem cell transplant. Receptors were obtained from a male patient between 2 and 9 years old who had a stem cell transplant for chronic granulomatous disease, so the T cells may come from the graft donor.

The table lists this clonotype with many counts. The junction does not match germline at one end; this may be a read error. The V and J genes are TRBV18 and TRBJ2-3; D remains ambiguous. The CDR3 runs 12 residues. Germline V gene data show CDR1 as KGHSH and CDR2 as LQKENI. The DNA for the CDR3 is TGCGCCAGCAGCCCGGGCACAGATACGCAGTATTTT. Translation: CASSPGTDTQYF.

This clonotype came up many times. The rearrangement uses TRBV10-3 and TRBJ2-5, with 8 nucleotides matching TRBD2. The CDR3 length is 14 residues. CDR1 is ENHRY, CDR2 SYGVKD, per germline. V shed 10 bases and J 3 bases; nucleotides not matched to a gene: 10. The CDR3 sequence: CATGGALSKETQYF. The CDR3 DNA sequence: TGTGCCACCGGGGGGGCCCTTTCCAAAGAGACCCAGTACTTC.

In this sample, this clonotype turned up many times. The chain employs TRBV7-9 and TRBJ2-5; perhaps TRBD2 as D (6 bases). Trimming pared 0 bases from V and 4 bases from J, leaving 12 bases between. This CDR3 spans 15 amino acids. Per the germline V gene, CDR1 is SEHNR and CDR2 is FQNEAQ (reference sequence). The CDR3 loop reads CASSLALAGRETQYF. CDR3 DNA sequence: TGTGCCAGCAGCTTAGCACTGGCGGGGCGAGAGACCCAGTACTTC.

This clonotype has just a few counts. The chain combines TRBV18 with TRBJ2-3; D is uncertain. V shed 3 bases and J shed 5 bases, with 9 bases lying between them. Per the germline V gene, CDR1 is KGHSH and CDR2 is LQKENI. There are 13 residues in the CDR3. CDR3 residues: CASSPPGVDTQYF. CDR3 nucleotides: TGTGCCAGCTCACCTCCCGGTGTAGATACGCAGTATTTT.

At least ten counts were recorded for this clonotype. The chain carries TRBV7-2 and TRBJ2-7, with D tentatively TRBD2 (6 bases). The germline V and J ends were trimmed by 5 bases and 9 bases, with 14 bases remaining between them. CDR1 SGHTA and CDR2 FQGNSA come from the germline V gene. The CDR3 is made up of 12 amino acids. The CDR3 here is CASSPHGGVQYF. As DNA, the CDR3 is TGTGCCAGCAGCCCCCACGGAGGGGTGCAGTACTTC.

This clonotype was seen ten or more times. This sequence joins TRBV20-1 and TRBJ2-3; D perhaps matches TRBD2 (5 bases). The CDR3 is made up of 14 amino acids. V was trimmed by 1 base and J by 7 bases, leaving 15 bases between them. Per the germline V gene, CDR1 is DFQATT and CDR2 is SNEGSKA (reference sequence). The CDR3 region has the DNA TGCAGTGCTAGAGTTTCCGGACTGACCAATACGCAGTATTTT. Protein sequence: CSARVSGLTNTQYF.

About this clonotype itself: A read error is possible here, since a much larger clone lies one base away. In this CDR3 the conserved last residue, phenylalanine or tryptophan, is missing, so a read error is likely. The chain combines TRBV28 with TRBJ2-7; D unresolved. Germline V gene lookup returns CDR1 MDHEN and CDR2 SYDVKM. Deletions cut 5 bases from V and 3 bases from J, with 8 bases between. The CDR3 runs 12 residues. CDR3 residues: CASSGPHYEQYL. The CDR3 nucleotides are TGTGCCAGCAGTGGCCCGCACTACGAGCAGTACCTC.

This clonotype was detected many times. The chain uses TRBV5-6 and TRBJ1-1; 7 nucleotides match TRBD1. The germline V gene has CDR1 SGHDT and CDR2 YYEEEE. The junction had 8 bases not matched to a gene; V was cut back by 0 bases and J by 0 bases. The CDR3 runs to 17 residues. The chain's CDR3 is CASSLVRQGVMNTEAFF. CDR3 coding DNA: TGTGCCAGCAGCTTGGTTCGGCAGGGGGTTATGAACACTGAAGCTTTCTTT.

Remarks on this clonotype: This clone may be a read error of a much larger clone one base away. The chain couples TRBV12-3 or TRBV12-4 to TRBJ1-2, with TRBD1 matching 7 bases. The CDR3 runs to 13 residues. CDR3 loop: CASSPTGAYDYTF. The CDR3 DNA follows: TGTGCCAGCAGTCCCACAGGGGCTTATGACTACACCTTC.

This clonotype was found many times. This rearrangement joins TRBV5-6 to TRBJ1-1; no reliable D call. Between the trimmed V and J ends, which lost 6 bases and 1 base, there was a span of 16 bases. The germline V gene has CDR1 SGHDT and CDR2 YYEEEE. CDR3 length equals 15 residues. The CDR3 here is CASNLRTSWNTEAFF. The DNA for the CDR3 is TGTGCCAGCAACCTACGAACGAGTTGGAACACTGAAGCTTTCTTT.

The chain joins TRBV18 to TRBJ2-7; D gene uncertain. CDR3 size: 10 residues. The V gene's germline CDR1 is KGHSH and CDR2 LQKENI. Trimming left V 2 bases short and J 5 bases short, with 1 base between. The CDR3 loop reads CASSPNEQYF. In nucleotides, the CDR3 is TGTGCCAGCTCACCAAACGAGCAGTACTTC. Using reference TRBV18 and TRBJ2-7 for the parts outside the CDR3, the full variable domain is NAGVMQNPRHLVRRRGQEARLRCSPMKGHSHVYWYRQLPEEGLKFMVYLQKENIIDESGMPKERFSAEFPKEGPSILRIQQVVRGDSAAYFCASSPNEQYFGPGTRLTVT.

This clonotype has ten or more counts. The chain couples TRBV29-1 to TRBJ1-5; 7 bases line up with TRBD1. The CDR3 sequence is 13 residues long. The ends lost 6 bases at V and 0 bases at J; junction bases unmatched: 2. Germline V gene sequence: CDR1 SQVTM, CDR2 ANQGSEA. The CDR3 sequence is CSVGTVSNQPQHF. The CDR3, as DNA: TGCAGCGTAGGGACAGTTAGCAATCAGCCCCAGCATTTT.

This clonotype was found many times. This chain uses TRBV20-1 with TRBJ2-7; unclear D gene. There are 14 residues in the CDR3. Germline values: CDR1 DFQATT, CDR2 SNEGSKA (reference sequence). Between the trimmed V and J ends, which lost 1 base and 4 bases, there was a span of 14 bases. The CDR3 sequence is CSARARVGAYEQYF. CDR3 bases: TGCAGTGCTAGAGCCCGGGTGGGTGCTTACGAGCAGTACTTC.

This clonotype was recorded many times. The chain has TRBV4-3 and TRBJ1-1; D is unresolved. Per the germline V gene, CDR1 is LGHNA and CDR2 is YSLEER. This CDR3 contains 14 residues. Trimming removed 1 base from V and 0 bases from J, with 6 bases in between. The CDR3 here is CASSQATLNTEAFF. CDR3 DNA: TGCGCCAGCAGCCAAGCGACACTGAACACTGAAGCTTTCTTT.

J is TRBJ2-2 and V is TRBV3-1; D may be TRBD1 (7 bases). The CDR3 covers 18 residues. V was trimmed by 4 bases and J by 1 base, leaving 19 bases between them. The germline CDR1 and CDR2 sequences are LGHDT and YNNKEL (reference sequence). The CDR3 DNA reads TGTGCCAGCAGCCCAGGAGCAGGGGGGACTTGGAACACCGGGGAGCTGTTTTTT. Translated, it gives CASSPGAGGTWNTGELFF.

In its sample, this clonotype was seen many times. The V gene is TRBV29-1, the J gene TRBJ2-5; D call uncertain. Germline CDR1 reads SQVTM; CDR2 reads ANQGSEA. The CDR3 has 11 residues. V dropped 4 bases and J dropped 4 bases, with 7 bases sitting between them. The CDR3 nucleotides are TGCAGCGTTGGGATTTCAGAGACCCAGTACTTC. Its protein product is CSVGISETQYF.